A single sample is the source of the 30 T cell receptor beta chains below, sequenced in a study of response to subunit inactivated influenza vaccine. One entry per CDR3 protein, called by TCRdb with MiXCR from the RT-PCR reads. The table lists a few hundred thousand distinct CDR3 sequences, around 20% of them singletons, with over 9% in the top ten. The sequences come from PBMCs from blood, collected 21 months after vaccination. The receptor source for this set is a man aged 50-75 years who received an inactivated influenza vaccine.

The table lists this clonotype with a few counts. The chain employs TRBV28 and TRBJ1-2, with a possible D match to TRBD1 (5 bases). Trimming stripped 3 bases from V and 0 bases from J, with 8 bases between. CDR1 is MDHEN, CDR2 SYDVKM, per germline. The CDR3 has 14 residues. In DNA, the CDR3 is TGTGCCAGCAGTTTTAAGGGGCCTAACTATGGCTACACCTTC. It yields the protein CASSFKGPNYGYTF.

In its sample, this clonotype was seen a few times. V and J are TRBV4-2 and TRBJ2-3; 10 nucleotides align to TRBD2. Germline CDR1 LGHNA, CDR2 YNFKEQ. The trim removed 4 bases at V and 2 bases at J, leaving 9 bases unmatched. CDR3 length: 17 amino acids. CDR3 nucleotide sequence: TGTGCCAGCAGCCCTGGGTCTAGCGGGGGATACACAGATACGCAGTATTTT. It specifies CASSPGSSGGYTDTQYF.

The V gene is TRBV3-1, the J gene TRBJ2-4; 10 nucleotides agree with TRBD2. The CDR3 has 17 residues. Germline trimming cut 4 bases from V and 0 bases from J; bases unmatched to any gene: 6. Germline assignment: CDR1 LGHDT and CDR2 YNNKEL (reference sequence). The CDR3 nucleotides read TGTGCCAGCAGCCCCCGGACTAGCGGAAGAGCCAAAAACATTCAGTACTTC. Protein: CASSPRTSGRAKNIQYF. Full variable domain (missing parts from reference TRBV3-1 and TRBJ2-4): DTAVSQTPKYLVTQMGNDKSIKCEQNLGHDTMYWYKQDSKKFLKIMFSYNNKELIINETVPNRFSPKSPDKAHLNLHINSLELGDSAVYFCASSPRTSGRAKNIQYFGAGTRLSVL.

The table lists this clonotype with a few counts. CDR3: CASSPGTGLNYGYTF. The CDR3 DNA follows: TGCGCCAGCAGCCCCGGGACAGGGCTTAACTATGGCTACACCTTC. This chain links TRBV4-3 with TRBJ1-2, with 9 nucleotides matching TRBD1. CDR1 and CDR2 from the germline V gene are LGHNA and YSLEER. The CDR3 is 15 residues long. The J segment lost 1 base and the V segment lost 4 bases, leaving 4 bases of the junction unmatched.

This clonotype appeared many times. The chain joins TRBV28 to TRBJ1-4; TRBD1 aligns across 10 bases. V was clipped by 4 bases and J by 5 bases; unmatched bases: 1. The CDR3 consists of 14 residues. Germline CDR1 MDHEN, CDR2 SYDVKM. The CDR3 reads CASSWGQGNEKLFF. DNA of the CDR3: TGTGCCAGCAGTTGGGGACAGGGGAATGAAAAACTGTTTTTT.

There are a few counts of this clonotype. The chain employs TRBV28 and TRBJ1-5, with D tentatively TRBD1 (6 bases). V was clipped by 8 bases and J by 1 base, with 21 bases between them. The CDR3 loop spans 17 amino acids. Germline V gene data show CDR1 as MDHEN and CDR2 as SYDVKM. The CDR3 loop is CASAPLGAVVSNQPQHF. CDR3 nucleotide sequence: TGTGCCAGCGCCCCGTTGGGGGCAGTTGTGAGCAATCAGCCCCAGCATTTT.

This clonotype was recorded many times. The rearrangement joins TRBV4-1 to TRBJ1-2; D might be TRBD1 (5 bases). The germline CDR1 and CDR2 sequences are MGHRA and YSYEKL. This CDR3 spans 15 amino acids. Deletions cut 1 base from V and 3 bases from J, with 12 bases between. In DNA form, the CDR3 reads TGCGCCAGCAGCCAAGTAGAACAGGTCGACTATGGCTACACCTTC. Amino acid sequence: CASSQVEQVDYGYTF.

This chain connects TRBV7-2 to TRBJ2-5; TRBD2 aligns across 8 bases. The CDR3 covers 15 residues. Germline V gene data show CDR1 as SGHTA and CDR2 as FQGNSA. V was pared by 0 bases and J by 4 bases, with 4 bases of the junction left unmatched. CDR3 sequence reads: CASSLAKGLAETQYF. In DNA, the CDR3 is TGTGCCAGCAGCTTAGCGAAAGGACTAGCAGAGACCCAGTACTTC.

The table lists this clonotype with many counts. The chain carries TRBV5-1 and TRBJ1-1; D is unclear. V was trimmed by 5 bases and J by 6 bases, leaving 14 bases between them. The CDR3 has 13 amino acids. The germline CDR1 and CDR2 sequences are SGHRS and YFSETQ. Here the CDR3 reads CASSLDRGAEAFF. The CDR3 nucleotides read TGCGCCAGCAGTCTCGATAGAGGAGCTGAAGCTTTCTTT.

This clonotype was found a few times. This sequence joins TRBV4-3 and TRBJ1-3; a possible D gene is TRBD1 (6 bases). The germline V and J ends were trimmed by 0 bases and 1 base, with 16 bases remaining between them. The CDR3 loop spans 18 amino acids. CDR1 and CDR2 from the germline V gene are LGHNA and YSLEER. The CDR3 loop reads CASSQEGGYGLSGNTIYF. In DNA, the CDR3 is TGCGCCAGCAGCCAAGAAGGGGGGTACGGTCTTTCTGGAAACACCATATATTTT.

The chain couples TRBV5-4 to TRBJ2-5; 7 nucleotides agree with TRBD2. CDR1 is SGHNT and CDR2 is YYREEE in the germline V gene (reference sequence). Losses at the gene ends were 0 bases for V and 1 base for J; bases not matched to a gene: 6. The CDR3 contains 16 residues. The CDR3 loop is CASSLVASGPQETQYF. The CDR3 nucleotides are TGTGCCAGCAGCTTGGTGGCTAGCGGCCCCCAAGAGACCCAGTACTTC.

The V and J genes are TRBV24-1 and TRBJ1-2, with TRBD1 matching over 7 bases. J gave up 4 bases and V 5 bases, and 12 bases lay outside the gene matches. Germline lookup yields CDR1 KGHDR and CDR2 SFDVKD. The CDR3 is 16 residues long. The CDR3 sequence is CATSGPGTEGLYGYTF. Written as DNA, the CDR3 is TGTGCCACCAGTGGCCCAGGGACAGAAGGCCTCTATGGCTACACCTTC.

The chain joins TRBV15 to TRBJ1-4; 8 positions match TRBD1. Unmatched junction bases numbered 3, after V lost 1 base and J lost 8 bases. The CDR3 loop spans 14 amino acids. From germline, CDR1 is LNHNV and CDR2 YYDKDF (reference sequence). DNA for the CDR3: TGTGCCACCAGCAGAGTGGACAGGGACGAAAAACTGTTTTTT. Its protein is CATSRVDRDEKLFF.

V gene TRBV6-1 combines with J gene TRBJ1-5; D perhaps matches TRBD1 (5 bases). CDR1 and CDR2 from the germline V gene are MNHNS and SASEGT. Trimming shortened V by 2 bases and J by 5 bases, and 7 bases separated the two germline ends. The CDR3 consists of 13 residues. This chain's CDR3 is CASSEYRYQPQHF. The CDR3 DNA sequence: TGTGCCAGCAGTGAATACAGGTATCAGCCCCAGCATTTT.

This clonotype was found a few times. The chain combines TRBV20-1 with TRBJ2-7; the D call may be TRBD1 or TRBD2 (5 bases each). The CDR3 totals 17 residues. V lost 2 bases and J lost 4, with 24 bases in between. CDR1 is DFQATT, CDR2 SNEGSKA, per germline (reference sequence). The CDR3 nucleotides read TGCAGTGCTAGACCCCGGGACGGAAAGCGGTCGAGATACGAGCAGTACTTC. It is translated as CSARPRDGKRSRYEQYF.

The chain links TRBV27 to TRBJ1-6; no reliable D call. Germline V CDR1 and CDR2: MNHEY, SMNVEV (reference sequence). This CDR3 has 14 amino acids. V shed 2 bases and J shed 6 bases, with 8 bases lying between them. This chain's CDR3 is CASSLGPFNSPLHF. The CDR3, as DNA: TGTGCCAGCAGTTTAGGGCCGTTTAATTCACCCCTCCACTTT.

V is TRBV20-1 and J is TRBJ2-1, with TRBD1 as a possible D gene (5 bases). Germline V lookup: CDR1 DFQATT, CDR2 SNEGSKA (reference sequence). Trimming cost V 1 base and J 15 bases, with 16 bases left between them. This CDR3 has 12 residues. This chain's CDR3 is CSARGVGAGRFF. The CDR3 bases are TGCAGTGCTAGAGGTGTAGGGGCTGGTCGGTTCTTC.

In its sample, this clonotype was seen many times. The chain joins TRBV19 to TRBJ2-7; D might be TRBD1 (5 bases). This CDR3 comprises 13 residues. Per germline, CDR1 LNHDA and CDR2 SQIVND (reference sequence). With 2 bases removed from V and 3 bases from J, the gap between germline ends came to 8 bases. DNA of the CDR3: TGTGCCAGTAGTATACGACAGTTCTACGAGCAGTACTTC. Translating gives CASSIRQFYEQYF. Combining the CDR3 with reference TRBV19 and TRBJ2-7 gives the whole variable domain DGGITQSPKYLFRKEGQNVTLSCEQNLNHDAMYWYRQDPGQGLRLIYYSQIVNDFQKGDIAEGYSVSREKKESFPLTVTSAQKNPTAFYLCASSIRQFYEQYFGPGTRLTVT.

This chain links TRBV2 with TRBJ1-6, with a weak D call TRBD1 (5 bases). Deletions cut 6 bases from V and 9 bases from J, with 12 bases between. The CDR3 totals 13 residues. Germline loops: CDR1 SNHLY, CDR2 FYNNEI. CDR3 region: CASRVDISSPLHF. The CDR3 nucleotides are TGTGCCAGCAGGGTGGACATAAGTTCACCCCTCCACTTT. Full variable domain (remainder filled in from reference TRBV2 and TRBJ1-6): EPEVTQTPSHQVTQMGQEVILRCVPISNHLYFYWYRQILGQKVEFLVSFYNNEISEKSEIFDDQFSVERPDGSNFTLKIRSTKLEDSAMYFCASRVDISSPLHFGNGTRLTVT.

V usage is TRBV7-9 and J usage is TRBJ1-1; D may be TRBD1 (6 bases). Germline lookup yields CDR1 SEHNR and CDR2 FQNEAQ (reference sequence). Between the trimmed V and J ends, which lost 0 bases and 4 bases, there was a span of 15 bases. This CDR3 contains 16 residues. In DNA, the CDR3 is TGTGCCAGCAGCTTAGCGGGAACAGGGAGGGGCACTGAAGCTTTCTTT. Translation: CASSLAGTGRGTEAFF.

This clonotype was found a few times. CDR3 in amino acids: CASSYGGLAGTDTQYF. In DNA, the CDR3 is TGTGCCAGCAGTTACGGGGGACTAGCGGGAACAGATACGCAGTATTTT. This chain connects TRBV6-2 or TRBV6-3 to TRBJ2-3; 13 positions agree with TRBD2. The trim removed 2 bases at V and 3 bases at J, leaving 2 bases unmatched. CDR1 MNHEY and CDR2 SVGEGT come from the germline V gene. There are 16 residues in the CDR3.

This chain's CDR3 is CSAVTSGSSYNEQFF. CDR3 in DNA: TGCAGTGCAGTGACTAGCGGGTCCTCCTACAATGAGCAGTTCTTC. The chain is built from TRBV20-1 and TRBJ2-1; 10 nucleotides agree with TRBD2. The CDR3 has 15 amino acids. The germline V gene has CDR1 DFQATT and CDR2 SNEGSKA (reference sequence). The V and J ends lost 6 bases and 0 bases, in that order; junction bases with no gene match: 5.

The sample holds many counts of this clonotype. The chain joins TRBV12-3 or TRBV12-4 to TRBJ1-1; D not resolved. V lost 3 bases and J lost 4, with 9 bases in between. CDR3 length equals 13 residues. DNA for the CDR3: TGTGCCAGCAGTTTTTCGGAGGGCACTGAAGCTTTCTTT. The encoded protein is CASSFSEGTEAFF.

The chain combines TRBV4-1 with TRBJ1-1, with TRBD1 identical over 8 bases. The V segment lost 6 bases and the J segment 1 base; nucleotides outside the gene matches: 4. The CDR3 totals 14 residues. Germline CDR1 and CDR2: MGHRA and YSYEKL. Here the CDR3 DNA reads TGCGCCAGCAGACACAGGGGGAAGAACACTGAAGCTTTCTTT. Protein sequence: CASRHRGKNTEAFF.

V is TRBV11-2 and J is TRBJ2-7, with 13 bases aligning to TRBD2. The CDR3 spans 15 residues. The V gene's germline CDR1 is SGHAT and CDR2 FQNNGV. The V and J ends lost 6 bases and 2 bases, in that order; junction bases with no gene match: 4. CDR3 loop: CASRQGLAGTYEQYF. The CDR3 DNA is TGTGCCAGCAGACAGGGACTAGCGGGGACCTACGAGCAGTACTTC.

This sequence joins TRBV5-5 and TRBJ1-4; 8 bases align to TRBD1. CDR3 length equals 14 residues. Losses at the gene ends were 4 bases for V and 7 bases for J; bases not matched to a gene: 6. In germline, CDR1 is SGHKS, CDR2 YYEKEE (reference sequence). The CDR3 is CASSIGQGSEKLFF. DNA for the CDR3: TGTGCCAGCAGCATCGGACAGGGTAGTGAAAAACTGTTTTTT.

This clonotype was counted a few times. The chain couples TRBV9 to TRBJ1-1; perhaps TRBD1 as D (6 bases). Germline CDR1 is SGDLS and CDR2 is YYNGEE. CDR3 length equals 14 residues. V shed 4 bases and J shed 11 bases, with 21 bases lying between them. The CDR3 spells CASSPGGLGLEAFF. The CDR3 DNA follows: TGTGCCAGCAGCCCCGGGGGCTTAGGCTTAGAGGCTTTCTTT.

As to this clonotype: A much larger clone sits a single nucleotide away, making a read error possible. In nucleotides, the CDR3 is TGTGCCAGCAGTTTATGGCCGCAGGCCCAGCATTTT. It codes for CASSLWPQAQHF. The chain employs TRBV12-3 or TRBV12-4 and TRBJ1-5, with D hard to call. Trimming pared 2 bases from V and 11 bases from J, leaving 10 bases between. This CDR3 has 12 amino acids.

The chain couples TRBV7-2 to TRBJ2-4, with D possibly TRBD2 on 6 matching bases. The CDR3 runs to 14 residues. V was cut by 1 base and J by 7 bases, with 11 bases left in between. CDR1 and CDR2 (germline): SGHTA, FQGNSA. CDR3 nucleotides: TGTGCCAGCAGCTTAGAGGCGGGGAGTAACATTCAGTACTTC. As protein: CASSLEAGSNIQYF.

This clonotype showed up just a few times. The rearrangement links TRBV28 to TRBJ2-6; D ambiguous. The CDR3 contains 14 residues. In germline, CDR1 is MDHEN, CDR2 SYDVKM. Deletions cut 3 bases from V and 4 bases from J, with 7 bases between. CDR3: CASSFHPGANVLTF. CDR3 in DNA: TGTGCCAGCAGTTTCCATCCCGGGGCCAACGTCCTGACTTTC.